This record covers a single T cell receptor beta chain. Germline V lookup: CDR1 LNHNV, CDR2 YYDKDF (reference sequence). V was cut by 5 bases and J by 5 bases, with 9 bases left in between. CDR3 length: 13 residues. The PCR had 60 Vbeta and 13 Jbeta primers. TCRdb's table, derived via immunoSEQ multiplex PCR, lists solely in-frame clones and lacks some. The data hold 100,000 to 150,000 clones, with 65% to 85% observed a single time. The sample comes from a study of cytomegalovirus exposure and HLA in healthy donors. The chain couples TRBV15 to TRBJ1-4; no clear D. Sequenced material: PBMCs. The TCR was taken from a man aged 45 to 65 in good health and CMV-seropositive. CDR3 residues: CATSSRLNEKLFF. For the CDR3, the DNA is TGTGCCACCAGCTCCAGGTTAAATGAAAAACTGTTTTTT.